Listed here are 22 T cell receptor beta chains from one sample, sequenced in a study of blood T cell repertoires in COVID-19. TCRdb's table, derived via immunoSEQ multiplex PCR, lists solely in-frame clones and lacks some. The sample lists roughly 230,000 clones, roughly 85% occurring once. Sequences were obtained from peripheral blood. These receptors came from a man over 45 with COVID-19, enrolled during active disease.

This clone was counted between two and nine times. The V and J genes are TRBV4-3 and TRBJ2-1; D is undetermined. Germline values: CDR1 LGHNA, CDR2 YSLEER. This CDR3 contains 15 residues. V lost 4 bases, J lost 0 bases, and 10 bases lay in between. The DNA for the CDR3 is TGCGCCAGCAGCCGGCAGCCTAGCTCCTACAATGAGCAGTTCTTC. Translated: CASSRQPSSYNEQFF.

The CDR3 loop reads CASTKQGHGYTF. The CDR3 DNA is TGTGCCAGCACCAAACAGGGTCATGGCTACACCTTC. The rearrangement links TRBV6-5 to TRBJ1-2, with D perhaps matching TRBD1 (6 bases). Trimming removed 7 bases from V and 6 bases from J, with 12 bases in between. Germline V CDR1 and CDR2: MNHEY, SVGAGI. There are 12 residues in the CDR3.

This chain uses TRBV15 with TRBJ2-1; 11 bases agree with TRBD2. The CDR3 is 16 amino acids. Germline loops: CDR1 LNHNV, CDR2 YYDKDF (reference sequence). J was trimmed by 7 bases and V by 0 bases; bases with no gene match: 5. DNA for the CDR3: TGTGCCACCAGCAGAGAGGGACTAGCGGTCGGAAATGAGCAGTTCTTC. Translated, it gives CATSREGLAVGNEQFF.

The CDR3 nucleotides are TGTGCCAGCAGCCAAAATCTGGGTGAGGGAGAGACCCAGTACTTC. Encoded protein: CASSQNLGEGETQYF. This chain uses TRBV3-1 (or the pseudogene TRBV3-2) with TRBJ2-5, with D perhaps TRBD2 (5 bases). CDR1 and CDR2 from the germline V gene are LGHDT and YNNKEL (reference sequence). The germline V and J ends were trimmed by 2 bases and 4 bases, with 14 bases remaining between them. CDR3 length: 15 amino acids.

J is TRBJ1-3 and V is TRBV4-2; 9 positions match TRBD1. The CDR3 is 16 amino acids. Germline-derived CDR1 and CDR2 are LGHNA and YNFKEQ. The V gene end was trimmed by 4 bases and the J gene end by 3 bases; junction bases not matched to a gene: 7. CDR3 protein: CASSLTHRGRGNTIYF. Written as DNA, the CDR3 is TGTGCCAGCAGCCTTACCCACAGGGGGCGTGGAAACACCATATATTTT.

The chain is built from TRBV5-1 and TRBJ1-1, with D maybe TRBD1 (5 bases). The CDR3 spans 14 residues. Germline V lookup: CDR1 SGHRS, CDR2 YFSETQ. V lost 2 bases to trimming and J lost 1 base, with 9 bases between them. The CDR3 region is CASSLQASNTEAFF. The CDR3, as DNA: TGCGCCAGCAGCTTACAGGCGTCGAACACTGAAGCTTTCTTT.

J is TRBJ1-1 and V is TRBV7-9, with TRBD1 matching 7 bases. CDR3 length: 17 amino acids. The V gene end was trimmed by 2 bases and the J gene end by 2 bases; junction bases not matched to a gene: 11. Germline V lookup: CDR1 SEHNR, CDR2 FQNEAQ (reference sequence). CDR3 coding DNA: TGTGCCAGCAGCTTACCTCTAAGGACAGGAGATAACACTGAAGCTTTCTTT. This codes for CASSLPLRTGDNTEAFF.

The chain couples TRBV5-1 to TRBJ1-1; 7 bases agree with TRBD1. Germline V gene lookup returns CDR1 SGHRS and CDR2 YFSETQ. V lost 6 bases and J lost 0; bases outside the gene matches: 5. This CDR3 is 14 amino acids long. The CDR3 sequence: CASKGAIMNTEAFF. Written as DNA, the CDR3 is TGCGCCAGCAAGGGGGCAATCATGAACACTGAAGCTTTCTTT.

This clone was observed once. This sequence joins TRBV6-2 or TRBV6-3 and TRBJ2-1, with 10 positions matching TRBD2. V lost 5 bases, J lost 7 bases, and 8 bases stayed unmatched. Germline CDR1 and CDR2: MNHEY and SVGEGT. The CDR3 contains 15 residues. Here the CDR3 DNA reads TGTGCCAGCAGTATTTTCCTAGCGGGGGATAATGAGCAGTTCTTC. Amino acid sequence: CASSIFLAGDNEQFF.

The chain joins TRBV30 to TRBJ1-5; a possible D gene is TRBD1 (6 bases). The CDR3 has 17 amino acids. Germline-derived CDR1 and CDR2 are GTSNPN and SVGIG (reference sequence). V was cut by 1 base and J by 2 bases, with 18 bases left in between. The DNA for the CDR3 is TGTGCCTGGAGTGCACCTTTCATGACAGGCGGCAATCAGCCCCAGCATTTT. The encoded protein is CAWSAPFMTGGNQPQHF.

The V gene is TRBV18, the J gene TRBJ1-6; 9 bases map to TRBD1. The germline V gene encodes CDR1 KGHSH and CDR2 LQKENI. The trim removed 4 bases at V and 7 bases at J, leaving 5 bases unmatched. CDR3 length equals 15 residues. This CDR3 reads CASSLGQGRNSPLHF. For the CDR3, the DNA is TGTGCCAGCTCACTTGGACAGGGGAGGAATTCACCCCTCCACTTT.

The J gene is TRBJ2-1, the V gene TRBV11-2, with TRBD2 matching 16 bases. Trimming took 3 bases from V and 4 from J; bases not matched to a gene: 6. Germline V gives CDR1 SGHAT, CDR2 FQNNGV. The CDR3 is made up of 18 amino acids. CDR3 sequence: CASSFPGTSGGEYNEQFF. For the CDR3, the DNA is TGTGCCAGCAGCTTCCCCGGGACTAGCGGGGGGGAGTACAATGAGCAGTTCTTC. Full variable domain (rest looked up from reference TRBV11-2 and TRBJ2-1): EAGVAQSPRYKIIEKRQSVAFWCNPISGHATLYWYQQILGQGPKLLIQFQNNGVVDDSQLPKDRFSAERLKGVDSTLKIQPAKLEDSAVYLCASSFPGTSGGEYNEQFFGPGTRLTVL.

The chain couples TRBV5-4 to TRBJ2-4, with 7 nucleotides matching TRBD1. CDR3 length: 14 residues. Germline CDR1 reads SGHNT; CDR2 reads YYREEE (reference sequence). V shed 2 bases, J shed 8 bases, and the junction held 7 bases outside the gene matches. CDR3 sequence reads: CASSFETGRDIQYF. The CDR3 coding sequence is TGTGCCAGCAGCTTTGAGACAGGGCGGGACATTCAGTACTTC.

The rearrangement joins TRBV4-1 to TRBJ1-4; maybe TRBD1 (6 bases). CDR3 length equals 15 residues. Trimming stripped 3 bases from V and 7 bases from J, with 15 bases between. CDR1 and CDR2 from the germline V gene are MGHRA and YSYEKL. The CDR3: CASSQDPGHVEKLFF. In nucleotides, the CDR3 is TGCGCCAGCAGCCAGGATCCGGGACACGTTGAAAAACTGTTTTTT.

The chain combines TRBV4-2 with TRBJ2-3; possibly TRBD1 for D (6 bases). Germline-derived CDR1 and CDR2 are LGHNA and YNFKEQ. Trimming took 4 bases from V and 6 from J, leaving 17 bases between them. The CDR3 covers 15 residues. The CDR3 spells CASSPTTGRADTQYF. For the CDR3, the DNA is TGTGCCAGCAGCCCGACAACAGGGCGGGCGGATACGCAGTATTTT.

CDR3 in amino acids: CASSLGLAGGPRYYNEQFF. DNA for the CDR3: TGTGCCAGCAGCTTGGGACTAGCGGGGGGGCCCCGATACTACAATGAGCAGTTCTTC. The V gene is TRBV7-9, the J gene TRBJ2-1; 16 bases line up with TRBD2. J was trimmed by 3 bases and V by 3 bases; bases with no gene match: 8. The length of the CDR3 is 19 residues. CDR1 and CDR2 (germline): SEHNR, FQNEAQ (reference sequence).

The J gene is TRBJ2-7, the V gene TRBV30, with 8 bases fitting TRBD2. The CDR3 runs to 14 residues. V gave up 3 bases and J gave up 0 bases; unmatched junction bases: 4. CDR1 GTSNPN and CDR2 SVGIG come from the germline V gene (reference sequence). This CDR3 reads CAWRSTSGSYEQYF. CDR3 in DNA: TGTGCCTGGAGGTCTACTAGCGGCTCCTACGAGCAGTACTTC. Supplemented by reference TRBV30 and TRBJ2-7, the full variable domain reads SQTIHQWPATLVQPVGSPLSLECTVEGTSNPNLYWYRQAAGRGLQLLFYSVGIGQISSEVPQNLSASRPQDRQFILSSKKLLLSDSGFYLCAWRSTSGSYEQYFGPGTRLTVT.

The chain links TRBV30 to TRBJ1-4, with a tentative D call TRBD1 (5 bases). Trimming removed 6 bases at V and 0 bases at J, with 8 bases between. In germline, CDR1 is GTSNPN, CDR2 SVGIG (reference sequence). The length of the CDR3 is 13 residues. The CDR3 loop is CACHRTTNEKLFF. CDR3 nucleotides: TGTGCCTGCCACAGGACAACTAATGAAAAACTGTTTTTT.

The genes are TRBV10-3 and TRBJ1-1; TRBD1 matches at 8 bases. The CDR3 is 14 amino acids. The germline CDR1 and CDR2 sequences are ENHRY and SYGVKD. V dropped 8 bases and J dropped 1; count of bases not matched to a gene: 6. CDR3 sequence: CAIGTGSPNTEAFF. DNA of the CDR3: TGTGCCATCGGGACAGGATCGCCGAACACTGAAGCTTTCTTT.

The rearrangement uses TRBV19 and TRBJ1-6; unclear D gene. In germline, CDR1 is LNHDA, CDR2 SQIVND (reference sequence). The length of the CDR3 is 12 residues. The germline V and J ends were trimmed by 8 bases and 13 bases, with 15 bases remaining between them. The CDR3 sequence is CASYPSRGPLHF. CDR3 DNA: TGTGCCAGTTATCCCAGCCGGGGTCCCCTCCACTTT.

The CDR3 here is CASSQWGGHGYTF. As DNA, the CDR3 is TGTGCCAGCAGCCAATGGGGCGGTCATGGCTACACCTTC. The rearrangement links TRBV3-1 (or the pseudogene TRBV3-2) to TRBJ1-2, with D perhaps matching TRBD1 (5 bases). The CDR3 is 13 residues long. Germline V lookup: CDR1 LGHDT, CDR2 YNNKEL (reference sequence). The V end was cut by 2 bases, the J end by 6 bases, with 10 bases between.

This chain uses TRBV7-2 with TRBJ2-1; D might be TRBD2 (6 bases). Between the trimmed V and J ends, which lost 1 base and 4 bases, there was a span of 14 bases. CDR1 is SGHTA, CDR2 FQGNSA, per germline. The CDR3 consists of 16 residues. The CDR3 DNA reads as TGTGCCAGCAGCTTAGTTGGCGGGGCAGGATACAATGAGCAGTTCTTC. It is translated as CASSLVGGAGYNEQFF.